This T cell receptor beta chain stems from a study of T cell responses to AZD1222 COVID-19 vaccine (dated by TCRdb to about 2021). Regarding the research as a whole: TCR sequencing was performed for 230 to 250 trial participants, of whom 207 were given two doses of AZD1222 and around 25 were given two doses of MenACWY control vaccine. Trial participants were enrolled into age subgroups of 18-55, 56-69 and 70-plus years, which contained about 150, 28 and 57 TCR-sequenced participants, respectively. On the study overall, not on this receptor specifically: Vaccine-associated CD4 TCRs spanned the whole spike protein, with dominant responses in regions 160-218 and 743-854. Conclusions about previously exposed vaccinees are limited because only a handful of AZD1222 recipients were SARS-CoV-2 seropositive at baseline. Most participants were white British and females outnumbered males, and the authors suggested that clonal diversity may have been underestimated. After two AZD1222 doses, both the breadth and the depth of spike-specific TCRs were significantly higher than at day 0 and than in MenACWY recipients. Nearly half of unique spike-specific TCRs reportedly recognized epitopes outside regions mutated in the B.1.351 and B.1.1.7 variants. In the small 56-69-year group, the increase in depth fell short of significance, most likely because of low power. Because no day 14 peak-response samples were available, the repertoires could be characterized only after the peak T cell response.

The CDR3, from cysteine to phenylalanine, totals 12 residues. Only the CDR3 part of the read is kept: 36 bases, read in frame from the first base. CDR1 and CDR2, per the germline V gene, are MNHEY and SVGAGI. V was cut back by 5 bases and J by 2 bases, leaving a gap of 6 bases between them. The CDR3 regions of human TCRbeta chains were analyzed by immunosequencing. Concerning the study's data processing: Repertoire TCRs were matched against a reference library of SARS-CoV-2-specific TCRs generated with the MIRA antigen-specificity platform. Breadth meant the fraction of unique TCRs that were SARS-CoV-2-associated, whereas depth meant the fraction of total T cells that were SARS-CoV-2-associated. Using the MIRA data, every spike-specific TCR was mapped to the spike region that the TCR reacted to and assigned to either a CD4 or a CD8 class. Log10-transformed breadth and depth values were compared by one-way ANOVA with Sidak's multiple comparisons tests. TCRdb provides this immuneACCESS table in a form limited to in-frame rearrangements. Some clones are lacking; in checked studies, under half of them reflect an unresolved V gene, and why the rest are absent is not known. V and J calls and clone size are as listed in that table; D and trimming were resolved from the DNA. Within this sample are approximately 200,000 clones, with roughly 94% of them counted one time only. Approximately 1.5% of the sample is held by the ten biggest clonotypes.

A word on this clone: No cognate antigen has been identified for it. No much larger clonotype is one base removed from it; base qualities were not supplied.

The time point label on this specimen signifies: about 28 days (+/-7) after the second vaccine dose. Per the publication, the treatment or condition label means: meningococcal conjugate vaccine given as trial control. Vaccinee samples came from UK trials COV001 and COV002, including a single-blind randomized controlled phase 2/3 trial of AZD1222 (ChAdOx1 nCoV-19) in healthy adults. For TCRbeta chain sequencing, PBMC samples were collected from trial participants at day 0 and at day 28 after the second dose. The receptor was isolated from an adult who received the MenACWY meningococcal vaccine as a control. Material: peripheral blood, obtained 28 days after the second dose of the MenACWY control vaccine. Recombination linked TRBV6-5 to TRBJ1-2; no D segment can be confidently identified. The DNA is TGTGCCAGCAGTCAGCGAAACTATGGCTACACCTTC. It codes for CASSQRNYGYTF.